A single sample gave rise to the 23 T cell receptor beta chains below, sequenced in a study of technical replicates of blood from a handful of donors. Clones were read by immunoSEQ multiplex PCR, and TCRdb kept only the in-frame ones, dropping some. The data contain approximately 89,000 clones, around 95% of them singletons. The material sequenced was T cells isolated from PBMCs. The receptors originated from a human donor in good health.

For the CDR3, the DNA is TGTGCCAGCAGCCAGGGTTCAACTAATGAAAAACTGTTTTTT. It codes for CASSQGSTNEKLFF. The gene calls are TRBV25-1 and TRBJ1-4; D might be TRBD1 (5 bases). CDR3 length: 14 amino acids. Germline V gene sequence: CDR1 MGHDK, CDR2 SYGVNS. The V gene lost 6 bases and the J gene lost 0 bases, with 8 bases spanning the gap.

The CDR3 is CASSSIGGTSGFPSTDTQYF. The DNA of the CDR3 is TGTGCCAGCAGTTCAATAGGTGGGACTAGCGGGTTCCCTAGCACAGATACGCAGTATTTT. This rearrangement joins TRBV27 to TRBJ2-3; 12 nucleotides agree with TRBD2. Trimming at V came to 4 bases and at J to 0 bases, leaving 14 bases not matched to a gene. The CDR3 runs 20 residues. Germline V lookup: CDR1 MNHEY, CDR2 SMNVEV (reference sequence).

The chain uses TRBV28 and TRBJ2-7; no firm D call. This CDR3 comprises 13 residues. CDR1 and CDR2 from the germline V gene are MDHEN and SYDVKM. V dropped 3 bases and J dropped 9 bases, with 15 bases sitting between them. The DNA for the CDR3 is TGTGCCAGCAGTTTGAAGCAGGCCTTCGGGCAGTACTTC. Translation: CASSLKQAFGQYF.

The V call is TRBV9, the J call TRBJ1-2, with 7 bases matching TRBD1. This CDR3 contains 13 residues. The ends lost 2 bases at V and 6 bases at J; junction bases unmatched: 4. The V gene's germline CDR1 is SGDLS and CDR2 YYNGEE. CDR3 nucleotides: TGTGCCAGCAGCGTTCGCACAGGGGATGGCTACACCTTC. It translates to CASSVRTGDGYTF.

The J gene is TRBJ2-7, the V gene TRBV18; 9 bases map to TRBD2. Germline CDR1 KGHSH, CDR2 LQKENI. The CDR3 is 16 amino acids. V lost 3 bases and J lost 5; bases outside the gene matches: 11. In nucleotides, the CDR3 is TGTGCCAGCTCACCTTATCCGAGCGGGGGGCCAGACGAGCAGTACTTC. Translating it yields CASSPYPSGGPDEQYF.

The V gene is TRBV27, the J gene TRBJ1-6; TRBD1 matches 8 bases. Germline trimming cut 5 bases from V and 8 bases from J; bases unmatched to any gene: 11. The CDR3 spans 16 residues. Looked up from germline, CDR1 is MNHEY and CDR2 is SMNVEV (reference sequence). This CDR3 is CASSPLTPTGDSPLHF. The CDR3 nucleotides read TGTGCCAGCAGTCCATTAACCCCGACAGGGGATTCACCCCTCCACTTT.

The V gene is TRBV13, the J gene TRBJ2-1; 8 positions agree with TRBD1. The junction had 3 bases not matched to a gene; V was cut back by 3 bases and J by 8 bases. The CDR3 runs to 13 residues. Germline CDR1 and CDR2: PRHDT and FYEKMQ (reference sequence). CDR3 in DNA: TGTGCCAGCAGCTTTGGACAGGGCGATGAGCAGTTCTTC. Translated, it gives CASSFGQGDEQFF.

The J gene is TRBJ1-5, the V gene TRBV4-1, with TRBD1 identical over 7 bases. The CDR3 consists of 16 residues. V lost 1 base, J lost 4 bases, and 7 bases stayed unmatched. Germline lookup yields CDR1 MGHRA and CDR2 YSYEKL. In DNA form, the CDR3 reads TGCGCCAGCAGCCAAGTCCCCGACAGGGAAAATCAGCCCCAGCATTTT. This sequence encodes CASSQVPDRENQPQHF.

The CDR3 DNA sequence: TGTGCCAGCAGCCGGGACAGGGATGGGTATGGCTACACCTTC. It encodes CASSRDRDGYGYTF. The chain links TRBV13 to TRBJ1-2; 9 bases are shared with TRBD1. V lost 5 bases to trimming and J lost 5 bases; unmatched junction nucleotides: 6. CDR3 length: 14 residues. The germline CDR1 and CDR2 sequences are PRHDT and FYEKMQ (reference sequence).

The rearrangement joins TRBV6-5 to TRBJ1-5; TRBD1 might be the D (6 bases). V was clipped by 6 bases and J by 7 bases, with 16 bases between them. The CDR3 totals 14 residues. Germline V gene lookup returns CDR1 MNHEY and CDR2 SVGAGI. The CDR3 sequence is CASRQGNIGQPQHF. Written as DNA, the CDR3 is TGTGCCAGCAGACAGGGTAATATCGGCCAGCCCCAGCATTTT.

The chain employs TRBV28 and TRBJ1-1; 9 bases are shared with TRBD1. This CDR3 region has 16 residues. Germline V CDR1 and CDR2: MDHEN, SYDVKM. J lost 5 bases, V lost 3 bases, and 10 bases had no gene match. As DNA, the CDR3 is TGTGCCAGCAGTTTGGACAGGGGCGATGTGTCAACTGAAGCTTTCTTT. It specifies CASSLDRGDVSTEAFF.

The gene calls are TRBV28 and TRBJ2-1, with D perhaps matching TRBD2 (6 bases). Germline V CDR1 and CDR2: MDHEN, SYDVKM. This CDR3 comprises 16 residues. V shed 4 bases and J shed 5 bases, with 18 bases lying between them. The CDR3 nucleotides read TGTGCCAGCAGTTCGGAGGGGCAAAATCTCGACAATGAGCAGTTCTTC. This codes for CASSSEGQNLDNEQFF.

The chain's CDR3 is CASSTPGRETQYF. The CDR3 DNA follows: TGTGCCAGCAGCACCCCCGGGAGGGAGACCCAGTACTTC. The gene calls are TRBV7-2 and TRBJ2-5; 7 positions match TRBD2. V was pared by 5 bases and J by 5 bases, with 5 bases of the junction left unmatched. CDR3 length: 13 amino acids. Germline V lookup: CDR1 SGHTA, CDR2 FQGNSA.

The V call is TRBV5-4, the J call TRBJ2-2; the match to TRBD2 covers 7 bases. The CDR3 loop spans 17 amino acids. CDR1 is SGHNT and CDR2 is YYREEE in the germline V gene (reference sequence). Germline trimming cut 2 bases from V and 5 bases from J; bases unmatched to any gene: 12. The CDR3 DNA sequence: TGTGCCAGCAGCTTTGGTTCGGGGGAGGGCCGGACCGGGGAGCTGTTTTTT. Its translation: CASSFGSGEGRTGELFF. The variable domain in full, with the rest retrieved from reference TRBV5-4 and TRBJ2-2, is ETGVTQSPTHLIKTRGQQVTLRCSSQSGHNTVSWYQQALGQGPQFIFQYYREEENGRGNFPPRFSGLQFPNYSSELNVNALELDDSALYLCASSFGSGEGRTGELFFGEGSRLTVL.

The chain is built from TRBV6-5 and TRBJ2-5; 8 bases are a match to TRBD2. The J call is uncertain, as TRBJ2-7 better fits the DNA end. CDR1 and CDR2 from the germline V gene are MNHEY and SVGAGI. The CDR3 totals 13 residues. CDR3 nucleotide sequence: TGTGCCAGCAGCTTAGCGGGGACCTACGAGCAGTACTTC. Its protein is CASSLAGTYEQYF.

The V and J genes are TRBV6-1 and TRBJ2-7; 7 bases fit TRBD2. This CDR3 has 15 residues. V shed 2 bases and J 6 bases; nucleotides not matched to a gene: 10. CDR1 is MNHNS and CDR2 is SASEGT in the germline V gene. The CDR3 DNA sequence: TGTGCCAGCAGTGAAAGCAGGACTAGTATGCTCGAGCAGTACTTC. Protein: CASSESRTSMLEQYF.

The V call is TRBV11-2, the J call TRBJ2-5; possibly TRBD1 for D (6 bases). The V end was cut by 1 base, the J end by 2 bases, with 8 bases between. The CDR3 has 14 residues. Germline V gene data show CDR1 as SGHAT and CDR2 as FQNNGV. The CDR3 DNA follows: TGTGCCAGCAGCTTAGGGGGGCCTCAAGAGACCCAGTACTTC. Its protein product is CASSLGGPQETQYF.

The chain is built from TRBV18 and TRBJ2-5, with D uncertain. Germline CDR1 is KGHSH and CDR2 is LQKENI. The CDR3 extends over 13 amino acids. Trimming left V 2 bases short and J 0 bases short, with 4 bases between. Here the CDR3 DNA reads TGTGCCAGCTCACCAGCGGACCAAGAGACCCAGTACTTC. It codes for CASSPADQETQYF.

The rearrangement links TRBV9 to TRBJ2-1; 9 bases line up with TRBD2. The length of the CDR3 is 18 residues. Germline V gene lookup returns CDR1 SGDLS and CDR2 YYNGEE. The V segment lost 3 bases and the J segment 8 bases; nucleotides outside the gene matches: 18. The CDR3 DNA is TGTGCCAGCAGCGGCTCGCCGCCCCCGGGACTAGCCACACATGAGCAGTTCTTC. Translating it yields CASSGSPPPGLATHEQFF. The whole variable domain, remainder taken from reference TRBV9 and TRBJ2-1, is DSGVTQTPKHLITATGQRVTLRCSPRSGDLSVYWYQQSLDQGLQFLIQYYNGEERAKGNILERFSAQQFPDLHSELNLSSLELGDSALYFCASSGSPPPGLATHEQFFGPGTRLTVL.

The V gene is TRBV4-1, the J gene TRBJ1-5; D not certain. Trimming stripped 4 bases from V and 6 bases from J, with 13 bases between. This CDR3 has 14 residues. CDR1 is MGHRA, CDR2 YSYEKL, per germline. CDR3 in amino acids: CASSPGRSGQPQHF. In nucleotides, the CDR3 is TGCGCCAGCAGCCCCGGTCGGAGTGGTCAGCCCCAGCATTTT.

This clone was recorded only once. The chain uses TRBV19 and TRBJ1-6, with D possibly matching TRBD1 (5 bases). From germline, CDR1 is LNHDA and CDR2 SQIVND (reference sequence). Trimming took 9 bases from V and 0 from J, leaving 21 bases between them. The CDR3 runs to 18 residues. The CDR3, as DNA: TGTGCCAGGCTACAAAAGGGGTTCCTTAGCTCCTATAATTCACCCCTCCACTTT. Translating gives CARLQKGFLSSYNSPLHF.

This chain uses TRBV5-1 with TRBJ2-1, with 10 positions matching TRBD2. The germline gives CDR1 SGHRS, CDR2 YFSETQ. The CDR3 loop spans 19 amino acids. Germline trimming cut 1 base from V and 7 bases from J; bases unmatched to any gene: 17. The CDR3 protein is CASSLSRVSLAGVGNEQFF. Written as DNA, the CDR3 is TGCGCCAGCAGCTTGAGCAGGGTATCCCTAGCGGGAGTGGGAAATGAGCAGTTCTTC. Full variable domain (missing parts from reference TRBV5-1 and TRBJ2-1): KAGVTQTPRYLIKTRGQQVTLSCSPISGHRSVSWYQQTPGQGLQFLFEYFSETQRNKGNFPGRFSGRQFSNSRSEMNVSTLELGDSALYLCASSLSRVSLAGVGNEQFFGPGTRLTVL.

The CDR3 nucleotides read TGCGCCAGCAGTCAATCGAGGGGACAGGGGAATTCACCCCTCCACTTT. Its protein is CASSQSRGQGNSPLHF. V and J are TRBV23-1 and TRBJ1-6; 10 nucleotides line up with TRBD1. TRBV23-1 is treated as an ORF (open reading frame) with a function not yet certain. The CDR3 spans 16 residues. J lost 7 bases, V lost 0 bases, and 3 bases had no gene match.